This T cell receptor (beta chain) was identified in a study of T cells in Graves' hyperthyroidism and ophthalmopathy. Isolation of PBMCs was performed on 8.5 to 10 ml fresh peripheral blood. Regions amplified from RNA transcripts were the TCR beta CDR3 regions. TCR CDR3 underwent first-round RT-PCR with the HTBI primer set. TCRdb used MiXCR to reprocess the multiplex PCR reads, holding one entry per CDR3 protein. The profile covers under 800,000 distinct CDR3 sequences, with less than 15% appearing a single time and about 10% taken by the ten largest. The CDR3 contains 18 residues. J gave up 8 bases and V 4 bases, and 20 bases lay outside the gene matches. In germline, CDR1 is SNHLY, CDR2 FYNNEI.

This clonotype was obtained from a woman younger than 35 with Graves' hyperthyroidism. Source material: blood. V gene TRBV2 combines with J gene TRBJ2-1, with 7 nucleotides matching TRBD2. CDR3 in amino acids: CASSVLSGLDIESHEQFF. DNA for the CDR3: TGTGCCAGCAGTGTTTTGTCAGGACTAGACATCGAGTCTCATGAGCAGTTCTTC.